These 15 T cell receptor beta chains originate from one sample sequenced in a study of cytomegalovirus exposure and HLA in healthy donors. Primers: 60 Vbeta forward and 13 Jbeta reverse. Sequenced by immunoSEQ multiplex PCR; TCRdb stores in-frame clones only, minus some. The data hold 200,000 to 250,000 clones, with 80% to 85% observed a single time. Sequencing used PBMCs. The receptors shown here come from a middle-aged woman in good health and CMV-seronegative.

The chain uses TRBV27 and TRBJ1-5; the D gene is possibly TRBD1 (5 bases). Germline V gives CDR1 MNHEY, CDR2 SMNVEV (reference sequence). V lost 8 bases to trimming and J lost 4 bases, with 15 bases between them. This CDR3 is 14 amino acids long. In DNA form, the CDR3 reads TGTGCCAGCGGGGGGACGAGAAAGAATCAGCCCCAGCATTTT. Protein sequence: CASGGTRKNQPQHF.

J is TRBJ2-1 and V is TRBV27; TRBD2 might be the D (5 bases). V was pared by 3 bases and J by 0 bases, with 12 bases between. Germline assignment: CDR1 MNHEY and CDR2 SMNVEV (reference sequence). The CDR3 length is 16 residues. The chain's CDR3 is CASSFRRTSSYNEQFF. CDR3 bases: TGTGCCAGCAGTTTTCGAAGAACTAGCTCCTACAATGAGCAGTTCTTC.

The chain employs TRBV30 and TRBJ1-4, with TRBD1 identical over 10 bases. The CDR3 loop spans 16 amino acids. V shed 0 bases, J shed 8 bases, and the junction held 9 bases outside the gene matches. Germline CDR1 is GTSNPN and CDR2 is SVGIG (reference sequence). The CDR3 is CAWSVGGQGRFEKLFF. The CDR3 DNA follows: TGTGCCTGGAGTGTAGGGGGACAGGGGCGGTTCGAAAAACTGTTTTTT.

The chain links TRBV7-2 to TRBJ2-7, with a possible D match to TRBD2 (5 bases). V was trimmed by 5 bases and J by 4 bases, leaving 12 bases between them. Germline CDR1 and CDR2: SGHTA and FQGNSA. CDR3 length equals 13 residues. CDR3 amino acids: CASSRNTGYEQYF. The CDR3 DNA sequence: TGTGCCAGCAGCCGTAATACGGGATACGAGCAGTACTTC. The full variable domain, rest sourced from reference TRBV7-2 and TRBJ2-7, is GAGVSQSPSNKVTEKGKDVELRCDPISGHTALYWYRQSLGQGLEFLIYFQGNSAPDKSGLPSDRFSAERTGGSVSTLTIQRTQQEDSAVYLCASSRNTGYEQYFGPGTRLTVT.

A note on this clone: Other DNA sequences in the sample encode the same CDR3. The rearrangement joins TRBV29-1 to TRBJ1-1; no reliable D call. The CDR3 runs to 11 residues. The V gene's germline CDR1 is SQVTM and CDR2 ANQGSEA. Trimming shortened V by 7 bases and J by 0 bases, and 6 bases separated the two germline ends. This CDR3 is CSAILNTEAFF. DNA of the CDR3: TGCAGCGCTATTTTGAACACTGAAGCTTTCTTT.

The J gene is TRBJ2-5, the V gene TRBV7-2; the match to TRBD2 covers 9 bases. This CDR3 region has 17 residues. V lost 2 bases and J lost 7; bases outside the gene matches: 14. Germline CDR1 and CDR2: SGHTA and FQGNSA. In DNA, the CDR3 is TGTGCCAGCAGCTTAATGGAAATCGCTAGCGGGGTGGGGACCCAGTACTTC. Translation: CASSLMEIASGVGTQYF.

This chain uses TRBV14 with TRBJ2-3, with D perhaps TRBD2 (5 bases). Germline loops: CDR1 SGHDN, CDR2 FVKESK. V was trimmed by 5 bases and J by 4 bases, leaving 19 bases between them. This CDR3 is built from 16 residues. The CDR3 loop is CASSYKIPGRSDTQYF. The CDR3 region has the DNA TGTGCCAGCAGCTACAAAATACCGGGAAGGTCAGATACGCAGTATTTT.

The J gene is TRBJ1-2, the V gene TRBV6-6; the D gene is possibly TRBD1 (6 bases). The germline V gene has CDR1 MNHNY and CDR2 SVGAGI (reference sequence). The CDR3 length is 14 residues. V was cut by 2 bases and J by 12 bases, with 19 bases left in between. CDR3 sequence reads: CASSYTQTGPRDTF. The CDR3 nucleotides read TGTGCCAGCAGTTACACCCAGACAGGCCCCAGGGACACCTTC.

The rearrangement joins TRBV7-6 to TRBJ1-2; tentative D call: TRBD1 (6 bases). The V gene lost 6 bases and the J gene lost 5 bases, with 13 bases spanning the gap. The length of the CDR3 is 13 residues. CDR1 and CDR2 from the germline V gene are SGHVS and FNYEAQ. CDR3 residues: CASSKTGKYGYTF. CDR3 nucleotide sequence: TGTGCCAGCAGTAAAACAGGGAAATATGGCTACACCTTC.

The chain employs TRBV4-2 and TRBJ2-5, with 8 bases fitting TRBD2. The trim removed 0 bases at V and 4 bases at J, leaving 7 bases unmatched. Looked up from germline, CDR1 is LGHNA and CDR2 is YNFKEQ. CDR3 length equals 16 residues. The CDR3 nucleotides are TGTGCCAGCAGCCAAGAGATCAGACTAGCGATAGAGACCCAGTACTTC. As protein: CASSQEIRLAIETQYF.

The J gene is TRBJ2-7, the V gene TRBV27, with 10 bases fitting TRBD1. The V gene's germline CDR1 is MNHEY and CDR2 SMNVEV (reference sequence). V lost 1 base and J lost 0; bases outside the gene matches: 0. The CDR3 runs 15 residues. The CDR3, as DNA: TGTGCCAGCAGTTTATGGACAGGGGGCTCCTACGAGCAGTACTTC. Residues: CASSLWTGGSYEQYF.

The chain links TRBV29-1 to TRBJ2-3, with 8 bases aligning to TRBD2. The length of the CDR3 is 14 residues. The germline V gene encodes CDR1 SQVTM and CDR2 ANQGSEA. Germline trimming cut 5 bases from V and 0 bases from J; bases unmatched to any gene: 4. The CDR3: CSVLTSGSTDTQYF. CDR3 nucleotides: TGCAGCGTTCTAACTAGCGGTAGCACAGATACGCAGTATTTT.

The J gene is TRBJ2-3, the V gene TRBV28, with 12 bases identical to TRBD2. The CDR3 runs 14 residues. Trimming cost V 5 bases and J 3 bases; bases outside gene matches: 0. Germline CDR1 reads MDHEN; CDR2 reads SYDVKM. The CDR3 here is CASSTSGRTDTQYF. For the CDR3, the DNA is TGTGCCAGCAGTACTAGCGGGAGGACAGATACGCAGTATTTT.

The V call is TRBV7-3, the J call TRBJ2-7; TRBD2 aligns across 8 bases. V was clipped by 0 bases and J by 6 bases; unmatched bases: 13. The germline V gene has CDR1 SGHTA and CDR2 FQGTGA. The CDR3 runs to 17 residues. CDR3 residues: CASSLTGGASGLVEQYF. CDR3 in DNA: TGTGCCAGCAGCTTAACGGGGGGGGCTAGCGGGCTGGTCGAGCAGTACTTC.

The chain links TRBV5-4 to TRBJ2-6, with TRBD2 matching 7 bases. CDR3 length equals 17 residues. Germline trimming cut 4 bases from V and 0 bases from J; bases unmatched to any gene: 7. Germline V gene data show CDR1 as SGHNT and CDR2 as YYREEE (reference sequence). The CDR3 region is CASSPFGGSSGANVLTF. CDR3 bases: TGTGCCAGCAGCCCCTTCGGGGGGAGCTCTGGGGCCAACGTCCTGACTTTC.